This TCR beta chain was obtained from a study of blood T cell repertoires in COVID-19. Trimming at V came to 3 bases and at J to 5 bases, leaving 4 bases not matched to a gene. Germline V CDR1 and CDR2: SGDLS, YYNGEE. The CDR3 has 14 residues. The data were produced by immunoSEQ multiplex PCR, yet TCRdb's version contains in-frame clones alone and is incomplete. The sample contains 95,000 to 130,000 clones, approximately 90% of which appear only once. This TCR came from a human donor with active COVID-19. The donor label of this sample is uncertain. The J gene is TRBJ2-7, the V gene TRBV9; TRBD1 agrees at 11 bases. The sequenced sample was peripheral blood. The CDR3 loop is CASSARTGGNEQYF. The CDR3 DNA is TGTGCCAGCAGCGCCCGGACAGGGGGCAACGAGCAGTACTTC.